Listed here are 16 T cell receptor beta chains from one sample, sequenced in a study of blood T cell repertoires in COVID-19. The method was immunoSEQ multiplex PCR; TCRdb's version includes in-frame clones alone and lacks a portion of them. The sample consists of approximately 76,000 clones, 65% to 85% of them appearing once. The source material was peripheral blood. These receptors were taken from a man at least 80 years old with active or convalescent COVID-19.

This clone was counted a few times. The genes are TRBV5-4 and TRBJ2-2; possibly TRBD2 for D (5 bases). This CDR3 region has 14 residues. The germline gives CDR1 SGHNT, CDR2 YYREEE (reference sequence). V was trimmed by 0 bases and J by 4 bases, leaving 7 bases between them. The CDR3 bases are TGTGCCAGCAGCTTGGACGGGATCACCGGGGAGCTGTTTTTT. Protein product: CASSLDGITGELFF.

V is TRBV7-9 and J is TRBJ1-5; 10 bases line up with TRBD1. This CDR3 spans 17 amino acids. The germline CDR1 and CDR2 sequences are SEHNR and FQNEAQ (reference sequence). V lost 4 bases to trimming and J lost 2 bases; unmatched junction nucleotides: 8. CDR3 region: CASSSQAGTGGNQPQHF. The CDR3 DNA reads TGTGCCAGCAGCTCCCAAGCCGGGACAGGGGGCAATCAGCCCCAGCATTTT.

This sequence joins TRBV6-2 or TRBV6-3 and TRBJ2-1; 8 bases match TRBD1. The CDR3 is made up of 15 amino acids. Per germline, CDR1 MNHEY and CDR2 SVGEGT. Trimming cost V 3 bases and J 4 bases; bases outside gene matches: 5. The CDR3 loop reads CASSYPRGPYNEQFF. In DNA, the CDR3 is TGTGCCAGCAGTTATCCCAGGGGGCCTTACAATGAGCAGTTCTTC.

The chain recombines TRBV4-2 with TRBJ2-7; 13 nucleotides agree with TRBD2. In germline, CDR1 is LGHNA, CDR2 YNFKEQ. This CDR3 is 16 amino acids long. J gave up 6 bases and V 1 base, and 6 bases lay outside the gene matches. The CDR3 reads CASSQALGLAGVEQYF. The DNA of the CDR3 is TGTGCCAGCAGCCAAGCTCTTGGACTAGCGGGAGTCGAGCAGTACTTC.

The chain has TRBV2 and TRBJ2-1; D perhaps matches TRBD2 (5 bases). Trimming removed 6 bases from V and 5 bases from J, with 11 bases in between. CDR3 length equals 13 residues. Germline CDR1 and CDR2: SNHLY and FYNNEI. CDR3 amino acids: CASSQRRDNEQFF. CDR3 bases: TGTGCCAGCAGCCAACGGCGGGACAATGAGCAGTTCTTC.

The CDR3 sequence is CASSVAPPGASGGAGETQYF. The CDR3 DNA is TGTGCCAGCAGCGTAGCCCCCCCAGGGGCTAGCGGGGGGGCCGGAGAGACCCAGTACTTC. V gene TRBV9 combines with J gene TRBJ2-5, with 12 bases matching TRBD2. The J segment lost 4 bases and the V segment lost 0 bases, leaving 16 bases of the junction unmatched. Germline assignment: CDR1 SGDLS and CDR2 YYNGEE. The CDR3 has 20 amino acids.

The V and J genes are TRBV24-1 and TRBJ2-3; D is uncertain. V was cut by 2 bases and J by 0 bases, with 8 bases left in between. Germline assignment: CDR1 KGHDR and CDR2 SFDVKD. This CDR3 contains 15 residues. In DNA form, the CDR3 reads TGTGCCACCAGTGATTCCGACGGGAGCACAGATACGCAGTATTTT. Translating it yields CATSDSDGSTDTQYF.

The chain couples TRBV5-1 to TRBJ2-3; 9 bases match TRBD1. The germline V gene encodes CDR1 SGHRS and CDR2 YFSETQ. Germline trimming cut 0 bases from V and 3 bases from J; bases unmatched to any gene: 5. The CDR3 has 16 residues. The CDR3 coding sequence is TGCGCCAGCAGCTTGGGACAGGGGGTGGTGACAGATACGCAGTATTTT. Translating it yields CASSLGQGVVTDTQYF. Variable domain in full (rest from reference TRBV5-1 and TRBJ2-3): KAGVTQTPRYLIKTRGQQVTLSCSPISGHRSVSWYQQTPGQGLQFLFEYFSETQRNKGNFPGRFSGRQFSNSRSEMNVSTLELGDSALYLCASSLGQGVVTDTQYFGPGTRLTVL.

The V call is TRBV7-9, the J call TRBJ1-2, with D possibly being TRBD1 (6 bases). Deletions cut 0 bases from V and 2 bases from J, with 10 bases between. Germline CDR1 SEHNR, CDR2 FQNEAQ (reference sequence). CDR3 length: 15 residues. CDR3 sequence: CASSLAPGQNYGYTF. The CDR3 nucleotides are TGTGCCAGCAGCTTAGCCCCGGGACAAAACTATGGCTACACCTTC.

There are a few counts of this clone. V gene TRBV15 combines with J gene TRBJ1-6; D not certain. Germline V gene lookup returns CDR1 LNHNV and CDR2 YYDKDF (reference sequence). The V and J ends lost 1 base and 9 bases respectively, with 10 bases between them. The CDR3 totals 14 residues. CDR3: CATSRVRGPSPLHF. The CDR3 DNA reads TGTGCCACCAGCAGAGTTCGAGGCCCTTCACCCCTCCACTTT.

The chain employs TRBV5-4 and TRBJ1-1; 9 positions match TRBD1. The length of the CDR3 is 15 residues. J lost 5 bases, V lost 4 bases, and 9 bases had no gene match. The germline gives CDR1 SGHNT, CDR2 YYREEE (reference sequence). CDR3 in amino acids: CASSAQTGGNTEAFF. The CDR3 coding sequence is TGTGCCAGCAGCGCCCAGACAGGGGGGAATACTGAAGCTTTCTTT.

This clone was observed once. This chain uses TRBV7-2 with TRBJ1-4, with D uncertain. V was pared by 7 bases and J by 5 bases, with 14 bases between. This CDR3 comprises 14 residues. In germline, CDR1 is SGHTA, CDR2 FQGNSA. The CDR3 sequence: CASTLGGNNEKLFF. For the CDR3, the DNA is TGTGCCAGCACACTCGGCGGTAACAATGAAAAACTGTTTTTT.

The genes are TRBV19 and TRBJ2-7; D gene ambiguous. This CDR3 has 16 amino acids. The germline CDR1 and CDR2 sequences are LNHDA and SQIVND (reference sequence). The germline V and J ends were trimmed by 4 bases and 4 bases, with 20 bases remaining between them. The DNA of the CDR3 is TGTGCCAGTAGTACCGCGACAAATAACGACCTTTACGAGCAGTACTTC. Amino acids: CASSTATNNDLYEQYF.

This CDR3 reads CASSLASAGTSGRRIGELFF. Here the CDR3 DNA reads TGTGCCAGCAGCTTAGCCTCCGCCGGGACTAGCGGGAGAAGAATCGGGGAGCTGTTTTTT. This chain connects TRBV7-6 to TRBJ2-2; 14 positions match TRBD2. Germline V lookup: CDR1 SGHVS, CDR2 FNYEAQ. Trimming removed 0 bases from V and 7 bases from J; junction bases left unmatched: 13. This CDR3 contains 20 residues.

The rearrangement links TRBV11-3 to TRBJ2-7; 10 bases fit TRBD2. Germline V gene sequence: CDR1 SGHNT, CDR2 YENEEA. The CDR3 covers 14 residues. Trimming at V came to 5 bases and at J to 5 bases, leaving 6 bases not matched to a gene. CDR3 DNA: TGTGCCAGCAGCCCTAGCGGGAGCGTCCACGAGCAGTACTTC. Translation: CASSPSGSVHEQYF. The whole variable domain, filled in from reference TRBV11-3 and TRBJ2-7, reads EAGVVQSPRYKIIEKKQPVAFWCNPISGHNTLYWYLQNLGQGPELLIRYENEEAVDDSQLPKDRFSAERLKGVDSTLKIQPAELGDSAVYLCASSPSGSVHEQYFGPGTRLTVT.

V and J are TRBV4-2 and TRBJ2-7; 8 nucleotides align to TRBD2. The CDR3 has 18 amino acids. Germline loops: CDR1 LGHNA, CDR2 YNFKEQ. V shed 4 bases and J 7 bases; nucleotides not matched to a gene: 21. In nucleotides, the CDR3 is TGTGCCAGCAGCCGGCCGGGAGGGTTGGCTAGCGGAGAGGGGGAGCAGTACTTC. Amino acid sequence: CASSRPGGLASGEGEQYF.